Sequencing of this T cell receptor (beta chain) was carried out in a study of OX40 agonist ivuxolimab in advanced cancers. TCRdb's table, derived via immunoSEQ multiplex PCR, lists solely in-frame clones and lacks some. In the table there are about 81,000 clones, approximately 94% of which are singletons. The V gene's germline CDR1 is PRHDT and CDR2 FYEKMQ (reference sequence). This CDR3 has 15 amino acids. The V gene lost 5 bases and the J gene lost 4 bases, with 15 bases spanning the gap. The specimen comprised CD4+ or CD8+ T cells sorted from blood, sampled in a trial of the OX40 agonist ivuxolimab. This clonotype originated in an adult with an advanced solid tumor such as melanoma, head and neck, liver or kidney cancer. The chain joins TRBV13 to TRBJ2-4; D is perhaps TRBD1 (6 bases). The CDR3 DNA sequence: TGTGCCAGCAGCCCCCGTCAGGGGCAAAAAAACATTCAGTACTTC. This sequence encodes CASSPRQGQKNIQYF. The full variable domain, with the rest looked up from reference TRBV13 and TRBJ2-4, is AAGVIQSPRHLIKEKRETATLKCYPIPRHDTVYWYQQGPGQDPQFLISFYEKMQSDKGSIPDRFSAQQFSDYHSELNMSSLELGDSALYFCASSPRQGQKNIQYFGAGTRLSVL.